Each of the 19 T cell receptor beta chains below was sequenced from the same sample in a study of metastatic and nonmetastatic thyroid tumors. Using MiXCR, TCRdb reanalyzed the PCR reads. The table records some 93,000 clones, about 13% of them present only once. Thyroid surgery took place with no prior treatment in any patient. The sample was blood. These receptors all come from a female donor with papillary thyroid cancer or a benign thyroid nodule (not recorded which). Some clones in this sample may be carry-over from other donors' samples.

The table lists this clone with many counts. This chain uses TRBV6-2 or TRBV6-3 with TRBJ1-5, with D tentatively TRBD1 (5 bases). CDR3 length: 16 residues. Trimming left V 6 bases short and J 5 bases short, with 20 bases between. Germline V gives CDR1 MNHEY, CDR2 SVGEGT. The CDR3 reads CASSSGTHGNYQPQHF. CDR3 nucleotides: TGTGCCAGCAGCTCCGGGACCCACGGAAATTATCAGCCCCAGCATTTT.

About this clone itself: A much larger clonotype is one base distant, so this may be a read error. Other DNA sequences from this sample encode an identical CDR3 as well. The chain carries TRBV20-1 and TRBJ2-5; D is possibly TRBD2 (5 bases). V was clipped by 6 bases and J by 5 bases, with 13 bases between them. The CDR3 consists of 12 residues. Germline assignment: CDR1 DFQATT and CDR2 SNEGSKA (reference sequence). The CDR3 coding sequence is TGCAGTGCGGAGGCAGATCAGGAGACCCAGTACTTC. This gives the protein CSAEADQETQYF.

This clone was recorded a few times. Germline and junction disagree at one end, which may indicate a read error. V is TRBV6-4 and J is TRBJ2-1; D gene ambiguous. The CDR3 covers 11 residues. Germline values: CDR1 MRHNA, CDR2 SNTAGT. The chain's CDR3 is CSSMTGHEQFF. The CDR3 DNA is TGTTCCAGCATGACGGGCCATGAGCAGTTCTTC.

This clone was recorded many times. The V call is TRBV16, the J call TRBJ1-5; the D is unclear. Germline CDR1 reads KGHSY; CDR2 reads FQNENV. The V end was cut by 1 base, the J end by 10 bases, with 8 bases between. This CDR3 comprises 12 residues. The chain's CDR3 is CASSQFTTPQHF. The CDR3 nucleotides read TGTGCCAGCAGCCAATTCACGACACCCCAGCATTTT.

The table lists this clone with many counts. This sequence joins TRBV7-3 and TRBJ2-2, with 8 bases matching TRBD2. The CDR3 consists of 15 residues. V lost 5 bases to trimming and J lost 3 bases; unmatched junction nucleotides: 5. Germline CDR1 is SGHTA and CDR2 is FQGTGA. CDR3 sequence (DNA): TGTGCCAGCAGCCGGAGGCGGGAGGACACCGGGGAGCTGTTTTTT. Translated, it gives CASSRRREDTGELFF.

This clone was counted at least ten times. The genes are TRBV6-1 and TRBJ1-1; perhaps TRBD1 as D (5 bases). This CDR3 spans 14 amino acids. The V and J ends lost 6 bases and 2 bases respectively, with 13 bases between them. CDR1 and CDR2 from the germline V gene are MNHNS and SASEGT. The CDR3 region is CASSFGTRNTEAFF. The CDR3 DNA follows: TGTGCCAGCAGCTTTGGGACGAGAAACACTGAAGCTTTCTTT.

This clone was seen ten or more times. The V and J genes are TRBV12-3 or TRBV12-4 and TRBJ2-7; D is possibly TRBD1 (5 bases). This CDR3 region has 13 residues. Trimming took 3 bases from V and 6 from J, leaving 12 bases between them. Here the CDR3 DNA reads TGTGCCAGCAGTTTTGGACAAATCCGCGAGCAGTACTTC. Translation gives CASSFGQIREQYF.

This clone was observed at least ten times. This chain joins TRBV7-9 and TRBJ2-1; no definite D call. V lost 7 bases to trimming and J lost 7 bases, with 8 bases between them. Germline V gene sequence: CDR1 SEHNR, CDR2 FQNEAQ (reference sequence). The CDR3 totals 11 residues. This CDR3 reads CASTPSNEQFF. CDR3 bases: TGTGCCAGCACCCCCAGTAATGAGCAGTTCTTC.

This clone was recorded many times. The chain uses TRBV28 and TRBJ1-2, with 12 nucleotides matching TRBD1. Germline trimming cut 8 bases from V and 2 bases from J; bases unmatched to any gene: 15. This CDR3 is built from 18 residues. Germline V lookup: CDR1 MDHEN, CDR2 SYDVKM. CDR3 bases: TGTGCCAGCTCTAGGGCGACGGGACAGGGGGCGCTGAACTATGGCTACACCTTC. This sequence encodes CASSRATGQGALNYGYTF.

This clone was seen at least ten times. J is TRBJ1-2 and V is TRBV7-9, with 8 nucleotides matching TRBD1. The germline CDR1 and CDR2 sequences are SEHNR and FQNEAQ (reference sequence). Unmatched junction bases numbered 7, after V lost 4 bases and J lost 3 bases. The CDR3 contains 15 residues. The CDR3 loop reads CASSSTGGGDYGYTF. In DNA, the CDR3 is TGTGCCAGCAGCTCTACAGGGGGAGGGGACTATGGCTACACCTTC.

With respect to this clone: A much larger clone lies a single base off, so this may be a read error. The rearrangement joins TRBV6-4 to TRBJ1-4; the D is unclear. Germline V CDR1 and CDR2: MRHNA, SNTAGT. V was trimmed by 7 bases and J by 8 bases, leaving 20 bases between them. This CDR3 is 15 amino acids long. The CDR3 DNA reads TGTGCCAGCACCCCCCAGGATAGCCTTAAAGAAAAACTGTTTTTT. Its protein product is CASTPQDSLKEKLFF.

This clone was found a few times. A single base separates this from a much larger clone, so it may be a read error. The gene calls are TRBV10-3 and TRBJ2-5; TRBD1 agrees at 11 bases. V was clipped by 7 bases and J by 3 bases; unmatched bases: 7. Germline CDR1 is ENHRY and CDR2 is SYGVKD. The CDR3 has 15 residues. CDR3 sequence: CAIIEGQGVKETQYF. The CDR3 DNA is TGTGCCATCATCGAGGGACAGGGGGTAAAAGAGACCCAGTACTTC.

Details on this clone: This may stem from a read error, because a much larger clone lies one nucleotide away. Other DNA sequences of this sample code for an identical CDR3. CDR3: CASSPISGTRETQYF. The CDR3 bases are TGTGCCAGCAGCCCCATTAGTGGGACAAGGGAGACCCAGTACTTC. The chain links TRBV7-9 to TRBJ2-5; weak D call: TRBD1 (6 bases). The germline V and J ends were trimmed by 5 bases and 5 bases, with 18 bases remaining between them. Germline lookup yields CDR1 SEHNR and CDR2 FQNEAQ (reference sequence). This CDR3 comprises 15 residues. Drawing the rest from reference TRBV7-9 and TRBJ2-5, the complete variable domain is DTGVSQNPRHKITKRGQNVTFRCDPISEHNRLYWYRQTLGQGPEFLTYFQNEAQLEKSRLLSDRFSAERPKGSFSTLEIQRTEQGDSAMYLCASSPISGTRETQYFGPGTRLLVL.

This clone came up many times. The genes are TRBV5-6 and TRBJ2-7; possible D gene TRBD2, 5 bases. The CDR3 is 15 amino acids. V lost 0 bases, J lost 5 bases, and 15 bases lay in between. Germline V gives CDR1 SGHDT, CDR2 YYEEEE. The CDR3 region has the DNA TGTGCCAGCAGCTTGGTCGAGGGATCCCTTGACGAGCAGTACTTC. It specifies CASSLVEGSLDEQYF.

This clone was recorded many times. The chain couples TRBV19 to TRBJ2-6; D is undetermined. Germline CDR1 reads LNHDA; CDR2 reads SQIVND (reference sequence). The germline V and J ends were trimmed by 5 bases and 4 bases, with 9 bases remaining between them. The CDR3 extends over 14 amino acids. This CDR3 reads CASSAGSGANVLTF. The CDR3 DNA reads as TGTGCCAGTAGTGCTGGATCCGGGGCCAACGTCCTGACTTTC.

This clone showed up many times. The rearrangement uses TRBV6-1 and TRBJ1-4, with 10 bases lining up with TRBD1. V shed 11 bases and J 8 bases; nucleotides not matched to a gene: 11. The CDR3 is 14 amino acids. The V gene's germline CDR1 is MNHNS and CDR2 SASEGT. Here the CDR3 reads CASEEGTGAEKLFF. CDR3 sequence (DNA): TGTGCCTCCGAAGAGGGGACAGGGGCAGAAAAACTGTTTTTT.

At least ten counts were recorded for this clone. V and J are TRBV28 and TRBJ1-5, with a possible D match to TRBD1 (5 bases). The CDR3 is 14 amino acids. V was pared by 5 bases and J by 3 bases, with 11 bases between. Germline V gene lookup returns CDR1 MDHEN and CDR2 SYDVKM. The CDR3 DNA sequence: TGTGCCAGCAGTCAGGACACTTACAATCAGCCCCAGCATTTT. It yields the protein CASSQDTYNQPQHF.

Details on this clone: A clone one base away is much larger, so this may be a read error. The sample has other DNA sequences that encode this CDR3 too. This rearrangement joins TRBV20-1 to TRBJ1-1, with D unclear. The CDR3 contains 12 residues. Germline V gene lookup returns CDR1 DFQATT and CDR2 SNEGSKA (reference sequence). CDR3 nucleotides: TGCAGTGCTAGTAACTCGAACACTGAGGCTTTCTTT. Translation: CSASNSNTEAFF.

This clone was seen at least ten times. The chain uses TRBV20-1 and TRBJ2-5; D unclear. Trimming stripped 8 bases from V and 5 bases from J, with 9 bases between. The CDR3 has 10 residues. Per the germline V gene, CDR1 is DFQATT and CDR2 is SNEGSKA (reference sequence). CDR3 in amino acids: CSSTWETQYF. The CDR3 DNA reads TGCAGTTCCACCTGGGAGACCCAGTACTTC.